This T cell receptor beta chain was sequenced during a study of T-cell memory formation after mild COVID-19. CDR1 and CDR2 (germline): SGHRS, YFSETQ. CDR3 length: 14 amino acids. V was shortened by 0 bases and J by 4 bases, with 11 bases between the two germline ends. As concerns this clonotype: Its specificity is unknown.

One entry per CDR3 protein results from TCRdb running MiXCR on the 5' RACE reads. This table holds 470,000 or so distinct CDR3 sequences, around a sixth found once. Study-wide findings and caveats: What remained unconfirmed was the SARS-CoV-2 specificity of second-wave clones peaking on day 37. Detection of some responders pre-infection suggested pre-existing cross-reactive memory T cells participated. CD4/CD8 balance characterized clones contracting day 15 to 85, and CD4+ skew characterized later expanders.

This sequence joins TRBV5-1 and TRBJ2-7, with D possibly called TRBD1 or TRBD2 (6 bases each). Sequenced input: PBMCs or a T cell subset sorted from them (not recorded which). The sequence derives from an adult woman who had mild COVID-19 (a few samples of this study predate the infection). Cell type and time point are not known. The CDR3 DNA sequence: TGCGCCAGCAGCTTGGCGGGGGCCGGGTACGAGCAGTACTTC. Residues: CASSLAGAGYEQYF.